The rows below give T cell receptor beta chains drawn from one sample of a study of CXCR3-negative and CXCR3-positive naive CD8 T cells. TCRdb reprocessed the 5' RACE reads; each CDR3 protein has one entry and no DNA is given. This table lists roughly 71,000 distinct CDR3 sequences. Material: naive CXCR3- CD8+ T cells from blood. The receptors were gathered from a human donor in good health. Some clones in this sample may be carry-over from other donors' samples. CDR3s include the opening cysteine and the closing phenylalanine or tryptophan.

j_call | v_call | cdr3_aa
TRBJ2-2 | TRBV30 | CAWRDKEDGELFF
TRBJ2-1 | TRBV4-3 | CASSQETQGSYNEQFF
TRBJ1-5 | TRBV15 | CATKGHSSNQPQHF
TRBJ1-4 | TRBV5-5 | CASSLPGLQGEKLFF
TRBJ2-1 | TRBV19 | CASCRGSSYNEQFF
TRBJ2-3 | TRBV29-1 | CSVEDQTGLAGGSRYF
TRBJ2-3 | TRBV4-3 | CASSQRGQADTQYF
TRBJ1-2 | TRBV20-1 | CSASTGQVDLYGYTF
TRBJ2-4 | TRBV13 | CASSLGVSGGTQNIQYF
TRBJ2-2 | TRBV12-3/TRBV12-4 | CASSGAGGTPGELFF
TRBJ2-2 | TRBV19 | CASSILAVLGGNTGELFF
TRBJ1-2 | TRBV12-3/TRBV12-4 | CASRPLPGGHGYTF
TRBJ1-6 | TRBV28 | CASSRRFRQGGNSPLHF
TRBJ2-1 | TRBV7-9 | CASSSTDNEQFF
TRBJ2-1 | TRBV7-3 | CASSQGGGHNEQFF
TRBJ2-2 | TRBV29-1 | CSVRGPDTGELFF
TRBJ2-2 | TRBV2 | CASSDRVLNTGELFF
TRBJ1-1 | TRBV2 | CASHQGNTEAFF
TRBJ2-7 | TRBV2 | CASSEVGRDYEQYF
TRBJ2-7 | TRBV4-3 | CASSQDRQGAGYEQYF
TRBJ2-1 | TRBV29-1 | CSVEGNQAEQFF
TRBJ1-5 | TRBV29-1 | CSVDTGAGGNQPQHF
TRBJ2-7 | TRBV15 | CATSSGGLTYYEQYF
TRBJ1-1 | TRBV28 | CASSPHLSTEAFF
TRBJ2-7 | TRBV7-9 | CASSHPGGLAISYEQYF
TRBJ2-1 | TRBV5-1 | CASSFEWNEQFF
TRBJ1-2 | TRBV2 | CASSEIADLTYGYTF
TRBJ2-3 | TRBV2 | CASIQEASSTDTQYF
TRBJ2-2 | TRBV13 | CASRLSGTGELFF
TRBJ2-7 | TRBV28 | CASSLWQTGGEQYF
TRBJ2-7 | TRBV6-2/TRBV6-3 | CASSAGQWISYEQYF
TRBJ2-6 | TRBV12-3/TRBV12-4 | CASRRSGANVLTF
TRBJ2-1 | TRBV28 | CASCWGNEQFF
TRBJ2-6 | TRBV29-1 | CSVIPGTDGRRANVLTF
TRBJ2-1 | TRBV29-1 | CSVKSVGQLNEQFF
TRBJ2-7 | TRBV6-2/TRBV6-3 | CASNGQGTYEQYF
TRBJ2-7 | TRBV6-5 | CASSQGTSGRLYEQYF
TRBJ2-7 | TRBV29-1 | CSVPGRTVYEQYF
TRBJ2-3 | TRBV5-1 | CASSLVTGGADTQYF
TRBJ2-1 | TRBV7-9 | CASSLTLRSYNEQFF
TRBJ2-1 | TRBV13 | CASRGTSGTGSYNEQFF
TRBJ1-2 | TRBV7-9 | CASSLGAGEGYTF
TRBJ2-3 | TRBV10-3 | CAISESRLAGADTQYF
TRBJ2-4 | TRBV28 | CASSSGRQPQYF
TRBJ2-3 | TRBV20-1 | CSPRTTHTDTQYF
TRBJ2-1 | TRBV27 | CASRSSSSYNEQFF
TRBJ2-7 | TRBV29-1 | CSVGPGGYEQYF
TRBJ2-7 | TRBV29-1 | CSALQGNEQYF
TRBJ1-1 | TRBV5-1 | CASSLRTALMNTEAFF
TRBJ2-1 | TRBV5-5 | CASSFTDRGRYNEQFF
TRBJ2-7 | TRBV20-1 | CSALGLEARRVYEQYF
TRBJ2-1 | TRBV14 | CASSQWRGAPHNEQFF
TRBJ2-2 | TRBV23-1 | CASSQEEASERSNTGELFF
TRBJ2-1 | TRBV5-5 | CASSLGGITSEQFF
TRBJ1-2 | TRBV7-2 | CASSFSRRNYGYTF